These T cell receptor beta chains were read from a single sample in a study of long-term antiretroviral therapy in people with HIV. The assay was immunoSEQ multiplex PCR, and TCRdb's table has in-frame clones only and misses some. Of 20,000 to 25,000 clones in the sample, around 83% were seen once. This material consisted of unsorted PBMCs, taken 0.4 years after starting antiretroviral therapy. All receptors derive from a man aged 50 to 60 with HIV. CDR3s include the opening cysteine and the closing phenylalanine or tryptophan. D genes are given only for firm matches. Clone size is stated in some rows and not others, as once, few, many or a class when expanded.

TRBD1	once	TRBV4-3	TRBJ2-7	TGCGCCAGCAGCCAACACGGGACAGGGCCCGGCGAGCAGTACTTC	CASSQHGTGPGEQYF
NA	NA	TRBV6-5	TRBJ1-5	TGTGCCAGCAGTTACTCGAGCGGGGCTTTGGAGCCCCAGCATTTT	CASSYSSGALEPQHF
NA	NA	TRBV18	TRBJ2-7	TGTGCCAGCTCAGAACCCCAAGCCTACGAGCAGTACTTC	CASSEPQAYEQYF
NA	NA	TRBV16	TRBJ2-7	TGTGCCAGCAGCCAGAACATGGCAAACGAGCAGTACTTC	CASSQNMANEQYF
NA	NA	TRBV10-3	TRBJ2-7	TGTGCCATCAGTCTACCCGACATTCCCTACGAGCAGTACTTC	CAISLPDIPYEQYF
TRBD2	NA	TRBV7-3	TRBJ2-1	TGTGCCAGCAGCTCCCTAGCGGGGCCTAATGAGCAGTTCTTC	CASSSLAGPNEQFF
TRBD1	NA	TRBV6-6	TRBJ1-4	TGTGCCAGCAGTTACTCCGGGACAGGGGAGAATGAAAAACTGTTTTTT	CASSYSGTGENEKLFF
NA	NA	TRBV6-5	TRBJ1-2	TGTGCCAGCAGTTACGGAGGGCTCGATGGCTACACCTTC	CASSYGGLDGYTF
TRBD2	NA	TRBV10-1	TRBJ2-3	TGCGCCAGCAGCCTAGGACTAGCGGGGGGTAAAGATACGCAGTATTTT	CASSLGLAGGKDTQYF
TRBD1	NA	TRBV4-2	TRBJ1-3	TGTGCCAGCAGCCAAGGGACAGGGTTGAGCCCCTCTGGAAACACCATATATTTT	CASSQGTGLSPSGNTIYF
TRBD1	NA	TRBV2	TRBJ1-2	TGTGCCAGCAGTGCCGCCATGACAGGGGGCCTCTATGGCTACACCTTC	CASSAAMTGGLYGYTF
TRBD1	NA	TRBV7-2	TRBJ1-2	TGTGCCAGCAGCGTCGGGACAGGATATGGCTACACCTTC	CASSVGTGYGYTF
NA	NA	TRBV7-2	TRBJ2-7	TGTGCCAGCAGCTCGAATCCGGGGACCGCCTACGAGCAGTACTTC	CASSSNPGTAYEQYF
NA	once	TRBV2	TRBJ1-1	TGTGCCAGCAGTGAAGCAGGGCTGAGGAACACTGAAGCTTTCTTT	CASSEAGLRNTEAFF
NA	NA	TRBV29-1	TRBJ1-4	TGCAGCGTTGAAGCAGGGAGTGAAAAACTGTTTTTT	CSVEAGSEKLFF
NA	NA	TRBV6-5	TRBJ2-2	TGTGCCAGCAGTGTAGCAGTGAACACCGGGGAGCTGTTTTTT	CASSVAVNTGELFF
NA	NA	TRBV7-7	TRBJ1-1	TGTGCTAGCAGCTTCGATGACAGTTCTGAAGCTTTCTTT	CASSFDDSSEAFF
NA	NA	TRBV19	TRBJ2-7	TGTGCCAGTAGTGAAGTAAGAGGATTCGGGGGATACGAGCAGTACTTC	CASSEVRGFGGYEQYF
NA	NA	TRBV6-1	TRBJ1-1	TGTGCCAGCGGTATCATCGCTGAAGCTTTCTTT	CASGIIAEAFF
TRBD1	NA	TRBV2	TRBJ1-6	TGTGCCAGCAGTGAGGGACAGGGCATTTCACCCCTCCACTTT	CASSEGQGISPLHF
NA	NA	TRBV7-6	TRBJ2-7	TGTGCCAGCAGCTTAGGCAGGGGAGCGGACGAGCAGTACTTC	CASSLGRGADEQYF
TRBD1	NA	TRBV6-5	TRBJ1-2	TGTGCCAGCAGTTACCCTACGATGACAGGGAACTATGGCTACACCTTC	CASSYPTMTGNYGYTF
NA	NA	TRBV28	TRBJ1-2	TGTGCCAGCATTTTCTCCCCCGGGACACCAAATGGCTACACCTTC	CASIFSPGTPNGYTF
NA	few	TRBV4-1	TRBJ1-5	TGCGCCAGCAGCCGAGGGAGGGGGAATAGCAATCAGCCCCAGCATTTT	CASSRGRGNSNQPQHF
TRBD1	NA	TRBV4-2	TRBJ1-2	TGTGCCAGCAGCCCGGGACAGGGGAACTATGGCTACACCTTC	CASSPGQGNYGYTF
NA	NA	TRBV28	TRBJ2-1	TGTGCCAGCAGGACAGCTCTCTTGCGGATCAATGAGCAGTTCTTC	CASRTALLRINEQFF